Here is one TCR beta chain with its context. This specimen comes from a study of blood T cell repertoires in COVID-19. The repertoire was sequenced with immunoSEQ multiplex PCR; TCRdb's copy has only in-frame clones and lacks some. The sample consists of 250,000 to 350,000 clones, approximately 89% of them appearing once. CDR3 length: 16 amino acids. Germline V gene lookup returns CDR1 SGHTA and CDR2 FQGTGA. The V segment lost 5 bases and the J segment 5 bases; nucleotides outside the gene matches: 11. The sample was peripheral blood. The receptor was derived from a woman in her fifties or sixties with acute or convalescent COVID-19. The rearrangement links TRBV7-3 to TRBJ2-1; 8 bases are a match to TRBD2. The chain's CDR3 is CASSLGAGAPNNEQFF. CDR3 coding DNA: TGTGCCAGCAGCCTCGGAGCGGGAGCCCCGAACAATGAGCAGTTCTTC. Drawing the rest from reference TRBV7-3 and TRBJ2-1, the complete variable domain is GAGVSQTPSNKVTEKGKYVELRCDPISGHTALYWYRQSLGQGPEFLIYFQGTGAADDSGLPNDRFFAVRPEGSVSTLKIQRTERGDSAVYLCASSLGAGAPNNEQFFGPGTRLTVL.